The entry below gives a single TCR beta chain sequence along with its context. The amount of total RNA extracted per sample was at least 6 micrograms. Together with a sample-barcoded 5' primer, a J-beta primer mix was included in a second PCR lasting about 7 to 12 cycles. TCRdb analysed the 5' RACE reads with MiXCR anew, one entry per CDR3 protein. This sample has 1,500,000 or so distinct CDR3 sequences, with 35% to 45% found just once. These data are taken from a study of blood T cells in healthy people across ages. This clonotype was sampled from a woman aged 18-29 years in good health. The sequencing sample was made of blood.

The DNA of the CDR3 is TGCAGCGTCGGGACAGGGGGCGCGTGGGCTGAAGCTTTCTTT. Translating it yields CSVGTGGAWAEAFF. The genes are TRBV29-1 and TRBJ1-1; 12 bases map to TRBD1. CDR3 length: 14 residues. The J segment lost 6 bases and the V segment lost 6 bases, leaving 8 bases of the junction unmatched. Germline V gene data show CDR1 as SQVTM and CDR2 as ANQGSEA.